This TCR beta chain appears in the sequencing data of a study of T cell changes during pregnancy in multiple sclerosis. Looked up from germline, CDR1 is LNHDA and CDR2 is SQIVND (reference sequence). The V end lost 4 bases, the J end lost 5 bases, and 15 bases lay between the germline ends. The CDR3 spans 15 residues. TCRdb keeps only in-frame clones here, not all; method: immunoSEQ multiplex PCR. Among around 39,000 clones listed, around 92% were seen once. The receptor was isolated from a female donor with multiple sclerosis, enrolled in a pregnancy study. The chain carries TRBV19 and TRBJ2-1; D gene ambiguous. Material for sequencing was PBMCs (not recorded whether the cells were cultured). The CDR3 sequence is CASSRESVPHNEQFF. CDR3 nucleotide sequence: TGTGCCAGTAGTAGGGAATCAGTACCTCACAATGAGCAGTTCTTC.